Each of the 25 T cell receptor beta chains below was sequenced from the same sample in a study of shared clonotypes between healthy human individuals (dated by TCRdb to 2020 to 2022). Receptors were amplified or captured by the immunoSEQ multiplex PCR assay. TCRdb carries this immuneACCESS record with in-frame sequences only. Its versions omit some clonotypes, under half of them owing to an unresolved V gene in the studies checked, with the rest unexplained. For this sample the table gives about 1 million clones, of which roughly 70% were detected only once. Around 1.5% of the sample is held by the ten biggest clonotypes. The sequenced sample was memory CD4+ T cells sorted from blood. In light of the paper, this sample's cell subset or site label describes: CD45RA-negative fraction. The source of these receptors is a man aged 18 to 30 in good health.

The J gene is TRBJ2-1, the V gene TRBV5-1, with 14 nucleotides matching TRBD2. CDR1 is SGHRS, CDR2 YFSETQ, per germline. J was trimmed by 0 bases and V by 2 bases; bases with no gene match: 4. This CDR3 has 18 residues. In DNA, the CDR3 is TGCGCCAGCAGCTTAGCCGGGACTAGCGGGAGCTCCTACAATGAGCAGTTCTTC. This translates into CASSLAGTSGSSYNEQFF.

This chain uses TRBV5-1 with TRBJ2-7; 8 bases are a match to TRBD1. Per germline, CDR1 SGHRS and CDR2 YFSETQ. Losses at the gene ends were 4 bases for V and 4 bases for J; bases not matched to a gene: 10. The CDR3 length is 15 residues. This CDR3 reads CASSSWTGPEYEQYF. The DNA of the CDR3 is TGCGCCAGCAGCAGTTGGACAGGGCCGGAGTACGAGCAGTACTTC.

In its sample, this clone was seen many times. The chain couples TRBV5-6 to TRBJ2-3, with TRBD2 matching 9 bases. Trimming cost V 4 bases and J 3 bases; bases outside gene matches: 12. The CDR3 spans 17 residues. Germline CDR1 and CDR2: SGHDT and YYEEEE. DNA for the CDR3: TGTGCCAGCAGCCACCTGGGTCGCGGGGGGGCGACAGATACGCAGTATTTT. This gives the protein CASSHLGRGGATDTQYF.

Concerning this clone: A much larger clone sits a single nucleotide away, making a read error possible. Other DNA variants within this sample encode the same CDR3. The chain combines TRBV6-1 with TRBJ1-3, with D maybe TRBD1 (6 bases). Germline V gene sequence: CDR1 MNHNS, CDR2 SASEGT. Trimming stripped 6 bases from V and 4 bases from J, with 7 bases between. CDR3 length: 12 residues. CDR3 amino acids: CASSQGGNTIYF. DNA of the CDR3: TGTGCCAGCAGCCAGGGGGGAAACACCATATATTTT.

The rearrangement joins TRBV7-9 to TRBJ1-1; maybe TRBD1 (5 bases). The germline gives CDR1 SEHNR, CDR2 FQNEAQ (reference sequence). The CDR3 sequence is 16 residues long. Trimming removed 4 bases at V and 4 bases at J, with 19 bases between. The CDR3 is CASSSAGAPRGTEAFF. The CDR3 region has the DNA TGTGCCAGCAGCTCTGCCGGGGCCCCGCGCGGCACTGAAGCTTTCTTT.

The rearrangement joins TRBV6-1 to TRBJ2-3; no reliable D call. Germline V gene lookup returns CDR1 MNHNS and CDR2 SASEGT. The CDR3 has 11 amino acids. Trimming cost V 8 bases and J 0 bases, with 3 bases left between them. CDR3 loop: CASASTDTQYF. CDR3 in DNA: TGTGCCAGCGCAAGCACAGATACGCAGTATTTT.

To note about this clone: The junction departs from germline at one end; a sequencing error may be responsible. The chain is built from TRBV7-7 and TRBJ2-3, with D possibly being TRBD2 (5 bases). The CDR3 is 17 amino acids. Germline V CDR1 and CDR2: SSHAT, FNYEAQ (reference sequence). Here the CDR3 DNA reads TGTGCTAGCAGCTTAGGCTCCGGCTTCGGGGGCACAGATACGCAGTATTTT. It is translated as CASSLGSGFGGTDTQYF.

This chain joins TRBV18 and TRBJ2-5; D uncertain. V shed 1 base and J shed 5 bases, with 14 bases lying between them. The CDR3 runs 15 residues. Germline V lookup: CDR1 KGHSH, CDR2 LQKENI. The CDR3 is CASSPQVASGETQYF. CDR3 DNA: TGTGCCAGCTCACCACAGGTGGCCTCCGGCGAGACCCAGTACTTC.

This rearrangement joins TRBV6-1 to TRBJ2-7; TRBD1 agrees at 11 bases. V gave up 6 bases and J gave up 5 bases; unmatched junction bases: 9. Germline V gene data show CDR1 as MNHNS and CDR2 as SASEGT. This CDR3 has 15 amino acids. The CDR3 reads CASRLSGTGGNEQYF. CDR3 DNA: TGTGCCAGCAGACTTTCGGGGACAGGGGGGAACGAGCAGTACTTC.

Remarks on this clone: Other DNA sequences within the sample encode an identical CDR3. V usage is TRBV9 and J usage is TRBJ1-5, with 9 bases identical to TRBD1. This CDR3 has 14 amino acids. Unmatched junction bases numbered 1, after V lost 2 bases and J lost 4 bases. The germline CDR1 and CDR2 sequences are SGDLS and YYNGEE. CDR3 sequence reads: CASSVGTGNQPQHF. CDR3 coding DNA: TGTGCCAGCAGCGTGGGGACAGGGAATCAGCCCCAGCATTTT.

A note on this clone: Other DNA sequences in the sample encode the same CDR3. The V gene is TRBV9, the J gene TRBJ2-3, with TRBD2 matching over 8 bases. Germline assignment: CDR1 SGDLS and CDR2 YYNGEE. The CDR3 runs to 14 residues. The trim removed 0 bases at V and 4 bases at J, leaving 1 base unmatched. CDR3 nucleotides: TGTGCCAGCAGCGTAGCGGGAGGGCCAGATACGCAGTATTTT. Amino acids: CASSVAGGPDTQYF.

The J gene is TRBJ2-7, the V gene TRBV21-1. TRBV21-1 is a listed pseudogene. This CDR3 has 15 amino acids. The CDR3 nucleotides read TGTGCCAGCAGCAAACGGGGGACACCCCATTACGAGCAGTACTTC. This encodes CASSKRGTPHYEQYF.

The CDR3 reads CASSEGGGWGRGTEAFF. CDR3 nucleotides: TGTGCCAGCAGTGAAGGCGGCGGTTGGGGAAGAGGAACTGAAGCTTTCTTT. The chain has TRBV2 and TRBJ1-1; D unresolved. The V gene's germline CDR1 is SNHLY and CDR2 FYNNEI. Between the trimmed V and J ends, which lost 1 base and 5 bases, there was a span of 20 bases. This CDR3 comprises 17 residues.

Of note for this clone: Other DNA sequences in this sample translate to the same CDR3. This chain joins TRBV19 and TRBJ1-5; the match to TRBD1 covers 7 bases. Germline V CDR1 and CDR2: LNHDA, SQIVND (reference sequence). After removal of 3 bases from V and 3 bases from J, the junction contained 5 bases not matched to a gene. CDR3 length: 15 amino acids. The CDR3, as DNA: TGTGCCAGTAGTATCACCAGGGGGAACAATCAGCCCCAGCATTTT. Its translation is CASSITRGNNQPQHF.

The rearrangement uses TRBV19 and TRBJ1-6, with D possibly being TRBD1 (5 bases). CDR1 is LNHDA and CDR2 is SQIVND in the germline V gene (reference sequence). CDR3 size: 13 residues. Trimming took 7 bases from V and 7 from J, leaving 11 bases between them. CDR3 region: CASTGGVNSPLHF. The DNA of the CDR3 is TGTGCCAGTACCGGGGGGGTGAATTCACCCCTCCACTTT.

CDR3 in DNA: TGCGCCAGCAGTGAGTCCAGTGGCCATGAAAAACTGTTTTTT. Its protein product is CASSESSGHEKLFF. The V and J genes are TRBV10-1 and TRBJ1-4, with D unclear. The CDR3 sequence is 14 residues long. The V and J ends lost 0 bases and 6 bases respectively, with 8 bases between them. CDR1 and CDR2 (germline): WNHNN, SYGVQD (reference sequence).

V and J are TRBV7-2 and TRBJ2-3, with 9 bases matching TRBD2. Germline values: CDR1 SGHTA, CDR2 FQGNSA. V was pared by 4 bases and J by 2 bases, with 16 bases of the junction left unmatched. The CDR3 consists of 19 residues. Written as DNA, the CDR3 is TGTGCCAGCAGCTCCAACCCGCCGGGGCTAGCGGGGAACACAGATACGCAGTATTTT. Residues: CASSSNPPGLAGNTDTQYF.

The J gene is TRBJ2-2, the V gene TRBV11-2; 7 nucleotides agree with TRBD2. Germline CDR1 and CDR2: SGHAT and FQNNGV. The CDR3 has 15 residues. Trimming removed 5 bases from V and 6 bases from J; junction bases left unmatched: 9. Here the CDR3 DNA reads TGTGCCAGCAGCAGCGGGAACAGGAGAGCCGGGGAGCTGTTTTTT. Amino acid sequence: CASSSGNRRAGELFF.

The DNA of the CDR3 is TGTGCCAGCAGTGAATCATTTGGGAATCAGCCCCAGCATTTT. It translates to CASSESFGNQPQHF. The gene calls are TRBV6-1 and TRBJ1-5; no clear D gene. Trimming took off 2 bases at V and 4 bases at J, with 9 bases between the two ends. In germline, CDR1 is MNHNS, CDR2 SASEGT. This CDR3 contains 14 residues.

The rearrangement joins TRBV30 to TRBJ1-4; 9 bases fit TRBD1. V shed 1 base, J shed 6 bases, and the junction held 6 bases outside the gene matches. The CDR3 has 15 residues. Germline values: CDR1 GTSNPN, CDR2 SVGIG (reference sequence). CDR3 nucleotide sequence: TGTGCCTGGAGTGCCACCACAGGGGGCTATGAAAAACTGTTTTTT. It yields the protein CAWSATTGGYEKLFF.

This chain uses TRBV5-1 with TRBJ1-4; D is undetermined. CDR3 length: 15 amino acids. The V end lost 0 bases, the J end lost 8 bases, and 14 bases lay between the germline ends. The germline V gene encodes CDR1 SGHRS and CDR2 YFSETQ. The chain's CDR3 is CASSLDGIGREKLFF. DNA for the CDR3: TGCGCCAGCAGCTTGGATGGGATCGGTAGGGAAAAACTGTTTTTT.

This chain connects TRBV30 to TRBJ1-6; 8 nucleotides agree with TRBD1. The CDR3 extends over 19 amino acids. The germline gives CDR1 GTSNPN, CDR2 SVGIG (reference sequence). The V gene end was trimmed by 2 bases and the J gene end by 0 bases; junction bases not matched to a gene: 12. The CDR3 loop reads CAWSTSDRVGSSYNSPLHF. The CDR3 region has the DNA TGTGCCTGGAGTACATCGGACAGGGTAGGTAGCTCCTATAATTCACCCCTCCACTTT.

On this clone: The same CDR3 also results from other DNA sequences found in this sample. The CDR3 is CASSFGENTEAFF. The CDR3 coding sequence is TGTGCCAGCTCCTTTGGAGAGAACACTGAAGCTTTCTTT. This rearrangement joins TRBV7-3 to TRBJ1-1, with unresolved D. CDR1 SGHTA and CDR2 FQGTGA come from the germline V gene. V lost 8 bases and J lost 1, with 11 bases in between. The CDR3 is 13 amino acids.

About this clone: A much larger clonotype is one base distant, so this may be a read error. The sample has other DNA sequences that encode this CDR3 too. The chain combines TRBV2 with TRBJ2-5; the D is unclear. CDR1 SNHLY and CDR2 FYNNEI come from the germline V gene. CDR3 length: 11 amino acids. V lost 6 bases, J lost 2 bases, and 4 bases lay in between. The CDR3 sequence is CASSLQETQYF. DNA for the CDR3: TGTGCCAGCAGCCTACAAGAGACCCAGTACTTC.

The chain has TRBV27 and TRBJ1-6, with D tentatively TRBD1 (5 bases). The V gene's germline CDR1 is MNHEY and CDR2 SMNVEV (reference sequence). Trimming took off 6 bases at V and 6 bases at J, with 6 bases between the two ends. The length of the CDR3 is 12 residues. CDR3 residues: CASRTVNSPLHF. In nucleotides, the CDR3 is TGTGCCAGCAGGACAGTTAATTCACCCCTCCACTTT.